The sequence of this TCR beta chain was determined in a study of cytomegalovirus exposure and HLA in healthy donors. Study results and limitations: Roughly 170 TCR beta chains were listed as cytomegalovirus-associated.

Note on this clone: Its antigen is not identified.

The CDR3 has 11 amino acids. Trimming cost V 3 bases and J 4 bases, with 6 bases left between them. The germline CDR1 and CDR2 sequences are GTSNPN and SVGIG (reference sequence). The PCR made use of 60 Vbeta and 13 Jbeta primers. Assay: immunoSEQ multiplex PCR; the TCRdb copy retains only in-frame clones and omits some. The repertoire has about 130,000 clones, 72% of them found once; the top ten carry around 3.7%. The sequenced sample was PBMCs. The receptor was derived from a man in his thirties or forties in good health and CMV-seronegative. The chain employs TRBV30 and TRBJ1-2; D is undetermined. CDR3 in DNA: TGTGCCTGGAGCACAGCCTATGGCTACACCTTC. Translating gives CAWSTAYGYTF. Full variable domain (outside the CDR3, taken from reference TRBV30 and TRBJ1-2): SQTIHQWPATLVQPVGSPLSLECTVEGTSNPNLYWYRQAAGRGLQLLFYSVGIGQISSEVPQNLSASRPQDRQFILSSKKLLLSDSGFYLCAWSTAYGYTFGSGTRLTVV.